One sample yielded the 19 T cell receptor beta chains listed below, sequenced in a study of blood T cell repertoires in COVID-19. Profiling relied on immunoSEQ multiplex PCR, and the TCRdb table lists in-frame clones only, not all of them. Of around 300,000 clones listed, around 87% are singletons. Sequencing was carried out using PBMCs or T cells enriched from blood (not recorded which). The receptors stem from a woman aged 18-30 years who had recovered from COVID-19.

Comment on this clone: One end of the junction does not line up with germline, which may come from a read error. CDR3 DNA: TGTGCCAGCAGCACCCACAGGGGCCGAAATGAAAACCTGTTTTTT. It translates to CASSTHRGRNENLFF. This rearrangement joins TRBV11-2 to TRBJ1-4, with 7 bases aligning to TRBD1. Germline V gene lookup returns CDR1 SGHAT and CDR2 FQNNGV. This CDR3 spans 15 amino acids.

Turning to this clone: One end of the junction fails to match germline, which may point to a read error. This chain joins TRBV7-7 and TRBJ2-5, with 14 nucleotides matching TRBD2. The germline V gene encodes CDR1 SSHAT and CDR2 FNYEAQ (reference sequence). The CDR3 is 16 residues long. CDR3 nucleotides: TGTGCTAGCAGCGCGGGGACTAGCGGGGGTCAAGAGACCCAGTACTTC. It translates to CASSAGTSGGQETQYF.

The chain joins TRBV18 to TRBJ1-4, with D hard to call. Trimming removed 2 bases at V and 0 bases at J, with 7 bases between. This CDR3 contains 15 residues. The germline gives CDR1 KGHSH, CDR2 LQKENI. The CDR3 region has the DNA TGTGCCAGCTCACCATCGTCTGCAACTAATGAAAAACTGTTTTTT. Residues: CASSPSSATNEKLFF. Full variable domain (outside the CDR3, taken from reference TRBV18 and TRBJ1-4): NAGVMQNPRHLVRRRGQEARLRCSPMKGHSHVYWYRQLPEEGLKFMVYLQKENIIDESGMPKERFSAEFPKEGPSILRIQQVVRGDSAAYFCASSPSSATNEKLFFGSGTQLSVL.

The CDR3 here is CASRRVQGTQGYGYTF. CDR3 bases: TGTGCCAGCAGGAGAGTACAGGGGACCCAAGGCTATGGCTACACCTTC. The chain employs TRBV2 and TRBJ1-2; 7 bases match TRBD1. Germline V gene lookup returns CDR1 SNHLY and CDR2 FYNNEI. Trimming cost V 6 bases and J 4 bases; bases outside gene matches: 14. The CDR3 has 16 amino acids.

This clone was detected only once. The V and J genes are TRBV5-1 and TRBJ2-5, with 8 bases fitting TRBD1. Germline V gives CDR1 SGHRS, CDR2 YFSETQ. Trimming removed 4 bases from V and 2 bases from J; junction bases left unmatched: 4. CDR3 length: 14 amino acids. The CDR3 DNA reads TGCGCCAGCAGCATAGGACAGGGACAAGAGACCCAGTACTTC. Its protein is CASSIGQGQETQYF.

The chain recombines TRBV9 with TRBJ2-7; D might be TRBD1 (5 bases). The V gene's germline CDR1 is SGDLS and CDR2 YYNGEE. The CDR3 has 13 residues. V was clipped by 4 bases and J by 2 bases, with 10 bases between them. The chain's CDR3 is CASSRGPPYEQYF. In DNA, the CDR3 is TGTGCCAGCAGCAGGGGCCCGCCCTACGAGCAGTACTTC.

The chain carries TRBV19 and TRBJ1-5; 7 bases agree with TRBD1. J lost 3 bases, V lost 7 bases, and 6 bases had no gene match. Germline V gene data show CDR1 as LNHDA and CDR2 as SQIVND (reference sequence). The CDR3 runs to 14 residues. The CDR3 protein is CASTYRGLNQPQHF. The CDR3 bases are TGTGCCAGTACCTACAGGGGTCTCAATCAGCCCCAGCATTTT.

The rearrangement uses TRBV5-6 and TRBJ2-1; a possible D gene is TRBD2 (5 bases). Germline V gene lookup returns CDR1 SGHDT and CDR2 YYEEEE. The CDR3 extends over 13 amino acids. The CDR3 bases are TGTGCTCCGATAGCGCGGCCTTGGAATGAGCAGTTCTTC. Amino acid sequence: CAPIARPWNEQFF.

CDR3 sequence reads: CASSERANYGYTF. The CDR3 DNA sequence: TGTGCCAGCAGTGAGAGAGCTAACTATGGCTACACCTTC. The V and J genes are TRBV6-1 and TRBJ1-2; D ambiguous. V dropped 3 bases and J dropped 0 bases, with 5 bases sitting between them. This CDR3 is built from 13 residues. Germline V gene sequence: CDR1 MNHNS, CDR2 SASEGT.

This clone has only one observation. V usage is TRBV28 and J usage is TRBJ2-7, with TRBD1 identical over 10 bases. In germline, CDR1 is MDHEN, CDR2 SYDVKM. V lost 4 bases to trimming and J lost 5 bases; unmatched junction nucleotides: 5. The CDR3 has 14 residues. CDR3 coding DNA: TGTGCCAGCAGTTCCCCCGGGACAGGGGACGAGCAGTACTTC. It specifies CASSSPGTGDEQYF.

The chain couples TRBV9 to TRBJ1-2, with D possibly TRBD1 on 6 matching bases. This CDR3 has 15 residues. V gave up 5 bases and J gave up 5 bases, with 19 bases separating them. CDR1 SGDLS and CDR2 YYNGEE come from the germline V gene. CDR3 coding DNA: TGTGCCAGCAGTGGAATTCACAGGGAAGGGTATGGCTACACCTTC. It translates to CASSGIHREGYGYTF.

This chain links TRBV28 with TRBJ1-4, with a possible D match to TRBD1 (5 bases). The CDR3 extends over 13 amino acids. V lost 8 bases, J lost 12 bases, and 19 bases lay in between. Germline V gene sequence: CDR1 MDHEN, CDR2 SYDVKM. The CDR3 DNA sequence: TGTGCCAGCGGCACGTGGGGAGGGACCGAACTGTTTTTT. This gives the protein CASGTWGGTELFF.

The V and J genes are TRBV2 and TRBJ2-4; D call uncertain. The CDR3 is 14 amino acids. Looked up from germline, CDR1 is SNHLY and CDR2 is FYNNEI. The V and J ends lost 5 bases and 0 bases respectively, with 8 bases between them. The CDR3 sequence: CASSKTVAKNIQYF. CDR3 coding DNA: TGTGCCAGCAGTAAAACGGTAGCCAAAAACATTCAGTACTTC.

In nucleotides, the CDR3 is TGCGCCAGCAGCTTTATGAGTAGTTCCTACGAGCAGTACTTC. This encodes CASSFMSSSYEQYF. V and J are TRBV5-1 and TRBJ2-7; D not resolved. Germline V CDR1 and CDR2: SGHRS, YFSETQ. The V end lost 2 bases, the J end lost 1 base, and 10 bases lay between the germline ends. The CDR3 extends over 14 amino acids. The whole variable domain, filled in from reference TRBV5-1 and TRBJ2-7, reads KAGVTQTPRYLIKTRGQQVTLSCSPISGHRSVSWYQQTPGQGLQFLFEYFSETQRNKGNFPGRFSGRQFSNSRSEMNVSTLELGDSALYLCASSFMSSSYEQYFGPGTRLTVT.

CDR3 in amino acids: CASSPSDNQPQHF. The DNA for the CDR3 is TGTGCCAGCTCACCGTCAGACAATCAGCCCCAGCATTTT. This chain links TRBV18 with TRBJ1-5; no firm D call. CDR1 and CDR2 (germline): KGHSH, LQKENI. V dropped 3 bases and J dropped 3 bases, with 6 bases sitting between them. This CDR3 contains 13 residues.

The chain employs TRBV5-4 and TRBJ1-2; 9 nucleotides align to TRBD1. The germline V gene encodes CDR1 SGHNT and CDR2 YYREEE (reference sequence). V gave up 3 bases and J gave up 4 bases; unmatched junction bases: 10. The CDR3 consists of 16 residues. CDR3 sequence (DNA): TGTGCCAGCAGCTCCTCCGGGACAGGGAGAATCTATGGCTACACCTTC. Its protein product is CASSSSGTGRIYGYTF. The entire variable domain, with the rest obtained from reference TRBV5-4 and TRBJ1-2, is as follows: ETGVTQSPTHLIKTRGQQVTLRCSSQSGHNTVSWYQQALGQGPQFIFQYYREEENGRGNFPPRFSGLQFPNYSSELNVNALELDDSALYLCASSSSGTGRIYGYTFGSGTRLTVV.

The chain recombines TRBV24-1 with TRBJ1-5; D unclear. Germline CDR1 is KGHDR and CDR2 is SFDVKD. The V gene lost 6 bases and the J gene lost 0 bases, with 8 bases spanning the gap. The length of the CDR3 is 14 residues. CDR3 loop: CATSPYSSNQPQHF. In DNA form, the CDR3 reads TGTGCCACCAGTCCCTACTCTAGCAATCAGCCCCAGCATTTT.

The V gene is TRBV18, the J gene TRBJ1-4, with no clear D. Deletions cut 2 bases from V and 8 bases from J, with 12 bases between. The CDR3 totals 14 residues. CDR1 is KGHSH, CDR2 LQKENI, per germline. CDR3 bases: TGTGCCAGCTCACCAATGGCAGCGGGGGAAAAACTGTTTTTT. Its protein product is CASSPMAAGEKLFF. Using reference TRBV18 and TRBJ1-4 for the parts outside the CDR3, the full variable domain is NAGVMQNPRHLVRRRGQEARLRCSPMKGHSHVYWYRQLPEEGLKFMVYLQKENIIDESGMPKERFSAEFPKEGPSILRIQQVVRGDSAAYFCASSPMAAGEKLFFGSGTQLSVL.

The chain links TRBV14 to TRBJ1-4; perhaps TRBD1 as D (6 bases). V lost 5 bases to trimming and J lost 8 bases, with 15 bases between them. The germline V gene encodes CDR1 SGHDN and CDR2 FVKESK. The CDR3 contains 14 residues. The CDR3 protein is CASSASGEREKLFF. Written as DNA, the CDR3 is TGTGCCAGCAGCGCCTCAGGGGAAAGGGAAAAACTGTTTTTT.